The present T cell receptor (beta chain) was sequenced within a study of blood T cell repertoires in COVID-19. As for the study in general: Samples taken during acute and convalescent COVID-19 were collected in the United States, Italy and Spain. T cells, B-cell-depleted T cells, or PBMCs supplied cDNA or gDNA.

The assay was immunoSEQ multiplex PCR, and TCRdb's table has in-frame clones only and misses some. The sample has about 240,000 clones, roughly four fifths seen once. Sequencing input: peripheral blood. The TCR sequence derives from a woman in her fifties or sixties with active or convalescent COVID-19.

The CDR3 loop reads CASSRGPYGYTF. The CDR3 bases are TGTGCCAGCAGTAGGGGGCCATATGGCTACACCTTC. The V and J genes are TRBV28 and TRBJ1-2; 7 nucleotides align to TRBD1. CDR1 and CDR2 from the germline V gene are MDHEN and SYDVKM. The CDR3 covers 12 residues. Unmatched junction bases numbered 2, after V lost 5 bases and J lost 5 bases.